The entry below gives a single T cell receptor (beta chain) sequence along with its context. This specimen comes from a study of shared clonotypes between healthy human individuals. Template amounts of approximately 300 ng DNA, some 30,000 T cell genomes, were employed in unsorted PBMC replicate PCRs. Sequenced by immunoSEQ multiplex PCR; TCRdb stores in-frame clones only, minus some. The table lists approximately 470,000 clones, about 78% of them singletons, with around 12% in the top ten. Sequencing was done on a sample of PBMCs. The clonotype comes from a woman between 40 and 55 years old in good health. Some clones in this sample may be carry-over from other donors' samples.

The chain's CDR3 is CASSTAIWGETQYF. The CDR3 DNA reads as TGTGCCAGCAGCACCGCCATCTGGGGGGAGACCCAGTACTTC. This chain connects TRBV5-5 to TRBJ2-5, with D perhaps matching TRBD1 or TRBD2 (5 bases each). Per germline, CDR1 SGHKS and CDR2 YYEKEE (reference sequence). The CDR3 loop spans 14 amino acids. The V and J ends lost 4 bases and 5 bases respectively, with 15 bases between them.